This is a list of T cell receptor beta chains from one sample in a study of PD-L1 blockade in urothelial cancer. Using immunoSEQ multiplex PCR, the repertoire was profiled, and TCRdb retains in-frame clones only, with some absent. The table shows about 79,000 clones, with roughly 80% occurring only once. The sample here was PBMCs, taken around atezolizumab (anti-PD-L1) treatment. The receptors derive from a man aged 35-49 years with urothelial cancer. Each CDR3 is given with its conserved first and last residue. D genes are given only for firm matches. Some rows mark clone size as missing; the rest say once, few, many or name a class of expanded clone.

D gene	clone size	V gene	J gene	CDR3 DNA	CDR3 protein
TRBD1	NA	TRBV18	TRBJ1-1	TGTGCCAGCTCACCACCCTCCACAGGGGCGAGGGATGAAGCTTTCTTT	CASSPPSTGARDEAFF
NA	NA	TRBV21-1	TRBJ2-5	TGTGCCAGCAGCAATAGCGGGAGGCCTCAAGAGACCCAGTACTTC	CASSNSGRPQETQYF
NA	once	TRBV6-5	TRBJ2-4	TGTGCCAGCAGGTCGCAGGTGGACATTCAGTACTTC	CASRSQVDIQYF
NA	NA	TRBV6-5	TRBJ1-2	TGTGCCACCTTCCGAAGTTTTCTATTCGGCTACACCTTC	CATFRSFLFGYTF
NA	NA	TRBV18	TRBJ1-1	TGTGCCAGCTCACCAATTCCCGGGAACACTGAAGCTTTCTTT	CASSPIPGNTEAFF
NA	NA	TRBV5-6	TRBJ2-1	TGTGCCAGCAGCCTCACCGGGACACAACCGGCTGGGCAGTTCTTC	CASSLTGTQPAGQFF
NA	NA	TRBV28	TRBJ1-1	TGTGCCAGCAGTTCGCGCATCGGGGTGGGCACTGAAGCTTTCTTT	CASSSRIGVGTEAFF
TRBD1	NA	TRBV28	TRBJ1-1	TGTGCCAGCAGCCATGGTGGACAGGGGTCCTCTGAAGCTTTCTTT	CASSHGGQGSSEAFF
TRBD1	NA	TRBV29-1	TRBJ2-2	TGCAGCGTCGCCACCGTCAACAGGGGTGGCACCGGGGAGCTGTTTTTT	CSVATVNRGGTGELFF
TRBD1	NA	TRBV27	TRBJ1-1	TGTGCCAGCCCCCGTCGGGACAGGGGGGCTGAAGCTTTCTTT	CASPRRDRGAEAFF
TRBD2	NA	TRBV2	TRBJ2-7	TGTGCCAGCAGTGAACGTAGCGGGGGGGTATACGAGCAGTACTTC	CASSERSGGVYEQYF
TRBD2	NA	TRBV7-2	TRBJ2-1	TGTGCCAGCAGGGGAGGACTAGCGGGAGGACATGAGCAGTTCTTC	CASRGGLAGGHEQFF
NA	NA	TRBV9	TRBJ2-7	TGTGCCAGCAGCCCTCCCACAGGGAGCCACGAGCAGTACTTC	CASSPPTGSHEQYF
TRBD2	NA	TRBV28	TRBJ2-7	TGTGCCAGCAGCAGAGTAGCGGGAGGGTATGCCGAGCAGTACTTC	CASSRVAGGYAEQYF
TRBD2	NA	TRBV6-1	TRBJ2-1	TGTGCCAGCAGTGTGACTAGCGGGACTTACAATGAGCAGTTCTTC	CASSVTSGTYNEQFF
NA	NA	TRBV30	TRBJ1-1	TGTGCCTGGAGGGGGGGGGACCCGACTGAAGCTTTCTTT	CAWRGGDPTEAFF
TRBD2	NA	TRBV5-1	TRBJ2-3	TGCGCCAGCAGCAGAACTAGCGGGTCAGATACGCAGTATTTT	CASSRTSGSDTQYF
TRBD2	NA	TRBV7-2	TRBJ2-7	TGTGCCAGCAGCACGAGACTAGCGGACGAGCAGTACTTC	CASSTRLADEQYF
NA	NA	TRBV28	TRBJ2-7	TGTGCCAGCAGTTTCCCCTCAGGGGCGACCTACGAGCAGTACTTC	CASSFPSGATYEQYF
TRBD1	NA	TRBV9	TRBJ1-1	TGTGCCAGCAGCGCGCGCCGGGACAGGCCTACAATGAACACTGAAGCTTTCTTT	CASSARRDRPTMNTEAFF
NA	NA	TRBV4-1	TRBJ1-2	TGCGCCAGCAGCCAACAAACTACCTCAGGGTTAGGTGGCTACACCTTC	CASSQQTTSGLGGYTF
TRBD1	few	TRBV4-2	TRBJ1-4	TGTGCCAGCAGCCAAGATGGACAGGGAAGTGAAAAACTGTTTTTT	CASSQDGQGSEKLFF
NA	NA	TRBV9	TRBJ1-5	TGTGCCAGCAGCGTCGGGGGTAATAGCAATCAGCCCCAGCATTTT	CASSVGGNSNQPQHF
TRBD2	NA	TRBV27	TRBJ2-7	TGTGCCAGCAGTCAGATCCCCGGGACTAGAGACTACGAGCAGTACTTC	CASSQIPGTRDYEQYF
TRBD1	NA	TRBV6-4	TRBJ2-3	TGTGCCAGCAGTGACGGACAGGGGTCGACAGATACGCAGTATTTT	CASSDGQGSTDTQYF
NA	NA	TRBV28	TRBJ2-7	TGTGCCAGCAGGACGCAGGGTCTCCACGAGCAGTACTTC	CASRTQGLHEQYF
NA	NA	TRBV18	TRBJ2-7	TGTGCCAGCTCACCTCCTGGGGGCTACTACGAGCAGTACTTC	CASSPPGGYYEQYF
TRBD1	NA	TRBV6-1	TRBJ1-5	TGTGCCAGCAGCCAGAGACAGGGGAATCAGCCCCAGCATTTT	CASSQRQGNQPQHF
NA	NA	TRBV21-1	TRBJ2-7	TGTGCCAGCAGCAATTCGACCCCTCAAAGGGGGAGCTTCTACGAGCAGTACTTC	CASSNSTPQRGSFYEQYF
TRBD1	NA	TRBV5-1	TRBJ2-7	TGCGCCAGCAGCTCTTCGTCCTTATCCGGGACAGGGCACGAGCAGTACTTC	CASSSSSLSGTGHEQYF
TRBD2	NA	TRBV5-1	TRBJ2-6	TGCGCCAGCAGCCTTGGGCAGCGGGGACCTGGGGCCAACGTCCTGACTTTC	CASSLGQRGPGANVLTF
NA	NA	TRBV5-1	TRBJ2-3	TGCGCCAGCAGGAGGATTACGGGTGGCACAGATACGCAGTATTTT	CASRRITGGTDTQYF
NA	NA	TRBV2	TRBJ2-7	TGTGCCAGCAAGCTCTCACAGGCGAACGAGCAGTACTTC	CASKLSQANEQYF
TRBD1	NA	TRBV29-1	TRBJ1-1	TGCAGCGGGATTCAGGGGGTTAACACTGAAGCTTTCTTT	CSGIQGVNTEAFF
NA	NA	TRBV2	TRBJ2-1	TGTGCCAGCAGTGAACCCCGGGACTTCTCAAGCTATGAGCAGTTCTTC	CASSEPRDFSSYEQFF
NA	NA	TRBV5-6	TRBJ1-2	TGTGCCAGCACCGAACCGGGCTATGGCTACACCTTC	CASTEPGYGYTF
TRBD2	NA	TRBV28	TRBJ2-5	TGTGCCAGCAGTTTGGGACTCCAAGAGGGCGGGGGCCAAGAGACCCAGTACTTC	CASSLGLQEGGGQETQYF
TRBD1	NA	TRBV28	TRBJ2-7	TGTGCCAGCAGTCTTACGACAGGGGGGACCTACGAGCAGTACTTC	CASSLTTGGTYEQYF
NA	NA	TRBV4-2	TRBJ2-6	TGTGCCAGCAGCCAAGTTAGCATTCGGACAAGGGCCTCTGGGGCCAACGTCCTGACTTTC	CASSQVSIRTRASGANVLTF
TRBD1	NA	TRBV9	TRBJ1-2	TGTGCCAGCAGCGTAGGACAGGGGGCGGGTGGCTACACCTTC	CASSVGQGAGGYTF
TRBD2	NA	TRBV7-2	TRBJ2-3	TGTGCCAGCAGCTTAGCGGGGGGGTCCCCCCCAGATACGCAGTATTTT	CASSLAGGSPPDTQYF
NA	NA	TRBV29-1	TRBJ1-2	TGCAGCGTCTCAGGGGAAGGCGGCTATGGCTACACCTTC	CSVSGEGGYGYTF
TRBD1	NA	TRBV28	TRBJ1-2	TGTGCCAGCAGTTTATTAGGGGGCGCGGATGGCTACACCTTC	CASSLLGGADGYTF
NA	NA	TRBV25-1	TRBJ1-2	TGTGCCAGCAATCCCCCGGGGAACTATGGCTACACCTTC	CASNPPGNYGYTF
NA	NA	TRBV9	TRBJ1-1	TGTGCCAGCAGCGAACAGGTTCACACTGAAGCTTTCTTT	CASSEQVHTEAFF
NA	NA	TRBV7-8	TRBJ2-1	TGTGCCAGCAGCCTAACGGTGGGCGGGGAGCAGTTCTTC	CASSLTVGGEQFF
NA	once	TRBV5-1	TRBJ2-7	TGCGCCAGCAGCTTGGCCTCGGGGGATAGCTCCTACGAGCAGTACTTC	CASSLASGDSSYEQYF
NA	NA	TRBV6-1	TRBJ2-1	TGTGCCAGCAGGCCGGGACACTACAATGAGCAGTTCTTC	CASRPGHYNEQFF
NA	NA	TRBV7-2	TRBJ2-2	TGTGCCAGCAGCCCCCTCGGGAGTGGCACCGGGGAGCTGTTTTTT	CASSPLGSGTGELFF
NA	NA	TRBV6-5	TRBJ2-1	TGTGCCAGCAGAAAGACAGGACGCAATGAGCAGTTCTTC	CASRKTGRNEQFF
NA	NA	TRBV28	TRBJ2-7	TGTGCCAGCTCTAACCGAAACTACGAGCAGTACTTC	CASSNRNYEQYF
NA	NA	TRBV6-5	TRBJ2-1	TGTGCCAGCAGTTACTCGGCCAGGGCGGTCGAAGAGCAGTTCTTC	CASSYSARAVEEQFF
NA	once	TRBV5-1	TRBJ1-1	TGCGCCAGCAGCTTGTATGCGGGGAACACTGAAGCTTTCTTT	CASSLYAGNTEAFF
NA	NA	TRBV7-2	TRBJ1-4	TGTGCCAGCAGCTTAGGAGGTACAAGGGGGAATGAAAAACTGTTTTTT	CASSLGGTRGNEKLFF
TRBD2	NA	TRBV30	TRBJ2-1	TGTGCCTGGAGTTCTCTTAGCGGGAGATTGGGCTTGGAGCAGTTCTTC	CAWSSLSGRLGLEQFF
NA	NA	TRBV27	TRBJ1-4	TGTGCCAGCAGCTTGACAGGTTCGGGTGAAAAACTGTTTTTT	CASSLTGSGEKLFF
TRBD1	NA	TRBV9	TRBJ2-3	TGTGCCAGCAGCCCAGGCCCCGGGACAGGGGGCACAGATACGCAGTATTTT	CASSPGPGTGGTDTQYF